This T cell receptor (beta chain) was recorded in a study of a mutant IDH1 vaccine in newly diagnosed glioma. Overall study: Patients received vaccination from 4-6 weeks after radiotherapy alone, or with temozolomide cycles. The week-35 safety follow-up was V12, and the week-47 study end was V13.

Time point defined: week 35, safety follow-up. A single vaccine dose contained 300 ug of mutant IDH1 20-mer peptide, and topical imiquimod was used with it. Patients in the study were vaccinated eight times, receiving shots in weeks 1, 3, 5, 7, 11, 15, 19 and 23. CDR1 and CDR2 (germline): LNHNV, YYDKDF (reference sequence). V lost 11 bases, J lost 3 bases, and 11 bases stayed unmatched. This CDR3 spans 14 amino acids. With regard to this clone: Its antigen is currently unknown.

TCRdb's copy holds only in-frame clones and misses some; the assay was immunoSEQ multiplex PCR. The sample consists of roughly 49,000 clones, 80% to 95% of them appearing once. Study-level results: In about 93% of patients, immune responses induced by the vaccine occurred.

The material was PBMCs, obtained from a glioma patient whose treatment included an IDH1 peptide vaccine. The V gene is TRBV15, the J gene TRBJ2-5; 8 bases are a match to TRBD1. This sequence was found in a man aged 50-59 years with glioma. The CDR3 DNA follows: TGTGCCGCCAAAAGAGGACAGGGAAAAGAGACCCAGTACTTC. This gives the protein CAAKRGQGKETQYF.